Shown below are 32 T cell receptor beta chains from a single sample sequenced in a study of blood T cell repertoires in COVID-19. Clones were read by immunoSEQ multiplex PCR, and TCRdb kept only the in-frame ones, dropping some. The sample contains under 300,000 clones, about 85% of which appear only once. Sequenced: peripheral blood. The receptors shown here come from a woman aged 55-69 years with active or convalescent COVID-19.

The CDR3, as DNA: TGTGCCAGCAGCCAGACTCCTCGGGATGAGCAGTTCTTC. Protein product: CASSQTPRDEQFF. The chain carries TRBV11-3 and TRBJ2-1; D is unclear. Germline values: CDR1 SGHNT, CDR2 YENEEA. Between the trimmed V and J ends, which lost 5 bases and 8 bases, there was a span of 13 bases. The CDR3 totals 13 residues.

The chain combines TRBV7-2 with TRBJ2-5; D is perhaps TRBD2 (5 bases). V was cut by 6 bases and J by 3 bases, with 14 bases left in between. CDR3 length equals 14 residues. Germline V CDR1 and CDR2: SGHTA, FQGNSA. CDR3 nucleotide sequence: TGTGCCAGCAGTTTCGGACTGGGCAAAGAGACCCAGTACTTC. Translation gives CASSFGLGKETQYF.

Here the CDR3 DNA reads TGCGCCAGCAGCCCCCCCGAGGGGGCGGGGGAGACCCAGTACTTC. Protein sequence: CASSPPEGAGETQYF. The V gene is TRBV4-1, the J gene TRBJ2-5, with D possibly being TRBD1 (7 bases). The CDR3 has 15 residues. The V gene's germline CDR1 is MGHRA and CDR2 YSYEKL. The ends were cut back, 4 bases at V and 5 bases at J, with 17 bases in the middle.

The gene calls are TRBV30 and TRBJ1-3, with 9 bases aligning to TRBD1. Unmatched junction bases numbered 1, after V lost 8 bases and J lost 2 bases. There are 12 residues in the CDR3. Germline CDR1 reads GTSNPN; CDR2 reads SVGIG (reference sequence). The CDR3 sequence: CAGTGTGNTIYF. DNA for the CDR3: TGTGCCGGGACAGGGACTGGAAACACCATATATTTT.

The chain couples TRBV19 to TRBJ2-3; tentatively, D is TRBD2 (6 bases). V gave up 8 bases and J gave up 5 bases, with 17 bases separating them. Germline assignment: CDR1 LNHDA and CDR2 SQIVND (reference sequence). This CDR3 is 14 amino acids long. The CDR3 nucleotides read TGTGCCAGTCAAAGGGCGGGCGGGATAGATACGCAGTATTTT. It yields the protein CASQRAGGIDTQYF.

The chain uses TRBV3-1 (or the pseudogene TRBV3-2) and TRBJ2-5, with 11 positions matching TRBD2. Germline V gene sequence: CDR1 LGHDT, CDR2 YNNKEL (reference sequence). V lost 2 bases to trimming and J lost 2 bases; unmatched junction nucleotides: 1. This CDR3 is 15 amino acids long. The CDR3 DNA sequence: TGTGCCAGCAGCCAACGACTAGCGGGGCAAGAGACCCAGTACTTC. Amino acid sequence: CASSQRLAGQETQYF.

V is TRBV9 and J is TRBJ2-5; 9 bases match TRBD1. Germline assignment: CDR1 SGDLS and CDR2 YYNGEE. The CDR3 sequence is 14 residues long. J gave up 4 bases and V 4 bases, and 5 bases lay outside the gene matches. The CDR3 region is CASSPRQGGETQYF. The CDR3 DNA reads as TGTGCCAGCAGCCCTAGACAGGGGGGAGAGACCCAGTACTTC.

The rearrangement links TRBV5-1 to TRBJ1-3; D perhaps matches TRBD1 (5 bases). The CDR3 totals 15 residues. V was shortened by 5 bases and J by 2 bases, with 14 bases between the two germline ends. CDR1 and CDR2 from the germline V gene are SGHRS and YFSETQ. The CDR3 loop is CASSLQGLAGNTIYF. CDR3 DNA: TGCGCCAGCAGTTTGCAGGGATTGGCTGGAAACACCATATATTTT.

The rearrangement joins TRBV4-1 to TRBJ1-2; possible D gene TRBD1, 6 bases. Trimming stripped 3 bases from V and 8 bases from J, with 16 bases between. The germline gives CDR1 MGHRA, CDR2 YSYEKL. The CDR3 extends over 14 amino acids. CDR3 sequence (DNA): TGCGCCAGCAGCCATTGGACAGTCGCAGGGGGCTACACCTTC. Protein product: CASSHWTVAGGYTF.

The chain couples TRBV11-3 to TRBJ2-3; a possible D gene is TRBD2 (6 bases). Between the trimmed V and J ends, which lost 3 bases and 2 bases, there was a span of 12 bases. The V gene's germline CDR1 is SGHNT and CDR2 YENEEA. The CDR3 extends over 15 amino acids. CDR3 sequence: CASSLGGAITDTQYF. DNA of the CDR3: TGTGCCAGCAGCTTGGGCGGGGCCATCACAGATACGCAGTATTTT.

This clone is a singleton in its sample. CDR3 loop: CASSPATGAYNEQFF. CDR3 coding DNA: TGTGCCAGCTCACCGGCGACAGGGGCCTACAATGAGCAGTTCTTC. V gene TRBV18 combines with J gene TRBJ2-1; 8 bases map to TRBD1. The CDR3 has 15 amino acids. Trimming at V came to 3 bases and at J to 2 bases, leaving 3 bases not matched to a gene. CDR1 is KGHSH and CDR2 is LQKENI in the germline V gene.

The chain combines TRBV10-1 with TRBJ1-2; 7 positions agree with TRBD1. The V gene end was trimmed by 2 bases and the J gene end by 6 bases; junction bases not matched to a gene: 3. The CDR3 length is 13 residues. Germline loops: CDR1 WNHNN, CDR2 SYGVQD (reference sequence). The CDR3 spells CASSESTGDGYTF. CDR3 nucleotides: TGCGCCAGCAGTGAGAGTACAGGGGATGGCTACACCTTC.

The rearrangement uses TRBV2 and TRBJ1-5; TRBD1 is a possible D gene (6 bases). Trimming removed 2 bases from V and 3 bases from J, with 11 bases in between. The germline V gene has CDR1 SNHLY and CDR2 FYNNEI. This CDR3 spans 15 amino acids. The CDR3 bases are TGTGCCAGCAGTGAATTCAGGACAGACAATCAGCCCCAGCATTTT. Protein: CASSEFRTDNQPQHF.

V usage is TRBV7-9 and J usage is TRBJ2-1, with 8 bases identical to TRBD2. With 5 bases clipped from V and 8 bases from J, the junction kept 20 bases outside the gene matches. Per the germline V gene, CDR1 is SEHNR and CDR2 is FQNEAQ (reference sequence). This CDR3 comprises 18 residues. The chain's CDR3 is CASSPEGTQAGAPDEQFF. CDR3 nucleotides: TGTGCCAGCAGCCCAGAAGGGACTCAAGCGGGGGCCCCCGATGAGCAGTTCTTC.

As DNA, the CDR3 is TGTGCCAGCAGCTTTCCGGGGGTACGTTCCGGTGGGGCTTTCTTT. Residues: CASSFPGVRSGGAFF. The gene calls are TRBV5-8 and TRBJ1-1, with a tentative D call TRBD1 (5 bases). Germline V CDR1 and CDR2: SGHTS, YDEGEE. This CDR3 is built from 15 residues. V lost 2 bases, J lost 11 bases, and 22 bases lay in between.

The rearrangement links TRBV4-1 to TRBJ2-2, with 7 bases aligning to TRBD2. The germline V gene encodes CDR1 MGHRA and CDR2 YSYEKL. V lost 3 bases and J lost 5; bases outside the gene matches: 9. This CDR3 contains 16 residues. The CDR3 is CASSQRKGGDTGELFF. The CDR3 DNA reads TGCGCCAGCAGCCAGAGGAAGGGAGGGGATACCGGGGAGCTGTTTTTT.

This rearrangement joins TRBV4-1 to TRBJ1-1, with D perhaps matching TRBD1 (6 bases). This CDR3 has 13 amino acids. Deletions cut 3 bases from V and 2 bases from J, with 7 bases between. CDR1 is MGHRA and CDR2 is YSYEKL in the germline V gene. The CDR3 protein is CASSQTGNTEAFF. The CDR3 coding sequence is TGCGCCAGCAGCCAGACAGGTAACACTGAAGCTTTCTTT.

This chain connects TRBV4-2 to TRBJ1-6; no clear D. This CDR3 contains 16 residues. Trimming removed 0 bases from V and 5 bases from J, with 11 bases in between. In germline, CDR1 is LGHNA, CDR2 YNFKEQ. CDR3 nucleotides: TGTGCCAGCAGCCAAGATCCGGCAGCGAATAATTCACCCCTCCACTTT. Its protein is CASSQDPAANNSPLHF.

This clone was recorded only once. The chain couples TRBV28 to TRBJ1-4; possibly TRBD1 for D (5 bases). V was cut by 5 bases and J by 0 bases, with 10 bases left in between. The length of the CDR3 is 15 residues. The germline V gene encodes CDR1 MDHEN and CDR2 SYDVKM. The DNA for the CDR3 is TGTGCCAGCAGTCCCGGGGGTGCAACTAATGAAAAACTGTTTTTT. This codes for CASSPGGATNEKLFF.

V usage is TRBV11-3 and J usage is TRBJ2-5; 9 positions agree with TRBD1. The CDR3 length is 15 residues. V lost 6 bases, J lost 5 bases, and 10 bases stayed unmatched. Germline V gives CDR1 SGHNT, CDR2 YENEEA. Here the CDR3 DNA reads TGTGCCAGCAGTCGGGGACAGGGCGGTTGGGAGACCCAGTACTTC. This translates into CASSRGQGGWETQYF.

The V gene is TRBV10-3, the J gene TRBJ2-7, with no clear D. Germline-derived CDR1 and CDR2 are ENHRY and SYGVKD. This CDR3 has 12 residues. V lost 2 bases and J 6 bases, leaving 8 bases between the germline ends. The CDR3 is CAISESRSEQYF. CDR3 nucleotides: TGTGCCATCAGTGAGAGTCGGAGCGAGCAGTACTTC.

The V call is TRBV7-9, the J call TRBJ2-3; tentative D call: TRBD2 (5 bases). Germline CDR1 SEHNR, CDR2 FQNEAQ (reference sequence). This CDR3 has 14 amino acids. V shed 5 bases and J shed 6 bases, with 15 bases lying between them. The DNA of the CDR3 is TGTGCCAGCAGCCCCGGACTTTCATCTGATACGCAGTATTTT. This encodes CASSPGLSSDTQYF.

Regarding this clone: The same CDR3 can be traced to other DNA sequences in this sample. The chain employs TRBV6-5 and TRBJ2-7; weak D call: TRBD1 (5 bases). The germline V gene encodes CDR1 MNHEY and CDR2 SVGAGI. The CDR3 is 13 residues long. Trimming stripped 8 bases from V and 1 base from J, with 12 bases between. This CDR3 reads CASSQGSSYEQYF. DNA for the CDR3: TGTGCCAGCTCCCAGGGTTCATCCTACGAGCAGTACTTC.

In this sample, this clone turned up a few times. The V call is TRBV27, the J call TRBJ2-2, with D uncertain. Trimming stripped 0 bases from V and 3 bases from J, with 5 bases between. The germline V gene encodes CDR1 MNHEY and CDR2 SMNVEV (reference sequence). The CDR3 totals 14 residues. CDR3 nucleotides: TGTGCCAGCAGTTTATCGAGTCACACCGGGGAGCTGTTTTTT. Translation: CASSLSSHTGELFF.

DNA for the CDR3: TGTGCCAGCAGCCAAGGTACGGCCTCGCCAGGTGGTGAGCAGTTCTTC. This codes for CASSQGTASPGGEQFF. The V and J genes are TRBV3-1 (or the pseudogene TRBV3-2) and TRBJ2-1; D is uncertain. V lost 1 base, J lost 9 bases, and 19 bases lay in between. The CDR3 consists of 16 residues. Per the germline V gene, CDR1 is LGHDT and CDR2 is YNNKEL (reference sequence).

The chain has TRBV3-1 (or the pseudogene TRBV3-2) and TRBJ2-7, with 7 positions matching TRBD1. Germline lookup yields CDR1 LGHDT and CDR2 YNNKEL (reference sequence). This CDR3 has 15 residues. V lost 5 bases to trimming and J lost 1 base; unmatched junction nucleotides: 8. DNA for the CDR3: TGTGCCAGCAGCTATAATACAGGGGAATCCTACGAGCAGTACTTC. Protein product: CASSYNTGESYEQYF.

This clone was detected only a few times. One end of the junction is discordant with germline, which a read error may explain. This chain uses TRBV7-7 with TRBJ2-5; 9 bases align to TRBD1. The CDR3 length is 14 residues. Germline CDR1 and CDR2: SSHAT and FNYEAQ (reference sequence). The chain's CDR3 is CASSPTGGGETQYF. The CDR3 DNA reads TGTGCTAGCAGCCCCACAGGGGGCGGTGAGACCCAGTACTTC.

This clone was seen a handful of times. This chain uses TRBV29-1 with TRBJ1-2; weak D call: TRBD1 (6 bases). This CDR3 is built from 14 residues. CDR1 and CDR2 from the germline V gene are SQVTM and ANQGSEA. Trimming stripped 5 bases from V and 5 bases from J, with 18 bases between. The DNA for the CDR3 is TGCAGCGTTACTCTTCCGGGACAAGATTATGGCTACACCTTC. As protein: CSVTLPGQDYGYTF.

This chain joins TRBV18 and TRBJ1-4; unclear D gene. The germline CDR1 and CDR2 sequences are KGHSH and LQKENI. The CDR3 runs 14 residues. V was shortened by 2 bases and J by 0 bases, with 4 bases between the two germline ends. CDR3 bases: TGTGCCAGCTCACCATCGGCAACTAATGAAAAACTGTTTTTT. Its protein is CASSPSATNEKLFF.

This clone was seen only once. The gene calls are TRBV13 and TRBJ1-6, with 7 nucleotides matching TRBD1. This CDR3 has 13 residues. Germline V gene lookup returns CDR1 PRHDT and CDR2 FYEKMQ (reference sequence). V was clipped by 6 bases and J by 10 bases; unmatched bases: 6. CDR3 sequence: CASSYRGGSPLHF. The DNA of the CDR3 is TGTGCCAGCAGTTATCGAGGGGGCTCACCCCTCCACTTT.

For this clone: Other DNA sequences in the sample encode the same CDR3. This chain links TRBV29-1 with TRBJ1-1, with 9 bases fitting TRBD1. The germline V gene encodes CDR1 SQVTM and CDR2 ANQGSEA. Germline trimming cut 7 bases from V and 3 bases from J; bases unmatched to any gene: 3. The CDR3 runs 12 residues. The CDR3 bases are TGCAGCGCTCGACAGGGGGACACTGAAGCTTTCTTT. Translated, it gives CSARQGDTEAFF.

The V and J genes are TRBV4-1 and TRBJ1-1; D gene unclear. CDR3 size: 14 residues. Germline V lookup: CDR1 MGHRA, CDR2 YSYEKL. V lost 4 bases, J lost 1 base, and 10 bases lay in between. CDR3 DNA sequence: TGCGCCAGCAGCCCAACGAGAGGGAACACTGAAGCTTTCTTT. Amino acid sequence: CASSPTRGNTEAFF.